A selection of T cell receptor beta chains follows, all from one sample in a study of long-term antiretroviral therapy in people with HIV. The data were produced by immunoSEQ multiplex PCR, yet TCRdb's version contains in-frame clones alone and is incomplete. Of roughly 35,000 clones listed, around 94% are singletons. This specimen consisted of unsorted PBMCs, obtained approximately 5 years after starting antiretroviral therapy. Source of these receptors: a woman between 45 and 65 years old with HIV. The CDR3 runs from the conserved cysteine through the conserved F or W. A D gene is named only where the DNA matches it firmly. Clone size is given for some rows only: seen once, a few or many times, or a class if the clone is expanded.

V	D	size	J	DNA	CDR3
TRBV11-2	TRBD2	NA	TRBJ2-3	TGTGCCAGCAGCTCGCGACTAGCGGACCGCACAGATACGCAGTATTTT	CASSSRLADRTDTQYF
TRBV15	TRBD2	NA	TRBJ2-5	TGTGCCACCAGCGAAGCGGGGGGGGAGACCCAGTACTTC	CATSEAGGETQYF
TRBV19	NA	NA	TRBJ2-3	TGTGCCAGTAGTATGGGTTGGACAGATACGCAGTATTTT	CASSMGWTDTQYF
TRBV29-1	NA	NA	TRBJ1-1	TGCAGCGCTGGGGGACAACGGAACAGTGAAGCTTTCTTT	CSAGGQRNSEAFF
TRBV19	TRBD2	NA	TRBJ2-1	TGTGCCAGTAGTATAGACCCAAGCGGGGGGGCGAATGAGCAGTTCTTC	CASSIDPSGGANEQFF
TRBV18	NA	NA	TRBJ2-5	TGTGCCAGCTCACCCAAAGGGGAGACCCAGTACTTC	CASSPKGETQYF
TRBV30	TRBD2	NA	TRBJ2-7	TGTGCCTGGAGCCCCGGACCCTCATATAGCGGGGGCCCTGCCTACGAGCAGTACTTC	CAWSPGPSYSGGPAYEQYF
TRBV19	NA	NA	TRBJ2-2	TGTGCCAGTAGGTGGGAACGAAGCACCGGGGAGCTGTTTTTT	CASRWERSTGELFF
TRBV27	NA	once	TRBJ1-2	TGTGCCAGCAGTTTATCGACGCCTAGCTCTTGGGGCTACACCTTC	CASSLSTPSSWGYTF
TRBV11-2	NA	NA	TRBJ2-3	TGTGCCAGCACCAATAGCCCCGATACGCAGTATTTT	CASTNSPDTQYF
TRBV18	NA	NA	TRBJ1-1	TGTGCCAGCTCACCAGGGGGGGGGCGCGGCGGGAACACTGAAGCTTTCTTT	CASSPGGGRGGNTEAFF
TRBV6-6	TRBD1	NA	TRBJ1-1	TGTGCCAGCAGTGACAGGGGGCAAACTGAAGCTTTCTTT	CASSDRGQTEAFF
TRBV5-1	TRBD1	NA	TRBJ1-1	TGCGCCAGCAGCTTGGCCGGACAGGGGGTCACTGAAGCTTTCTTT	CASSLAGQGVTEAFF
TRBV7-2	NA	NA	TRBJ2-7	TGTGCCAGCAGCAGCCGGTCGGGCGAGCAGTACTTC	CASSSRSGEQYF
TRBV7-9	NA	NA	TRBJ2-5	TGTGCCAGCAGCTTAGGCCGGACGGGGACCCAGTACTTC	CASSLGRTGTQYF
TRBV18	NA	NA	TRBJ1-1	TGTGCCAGCTCACCACCCGGGACACTGAACACTGAAGCTTTCTTT	CASSPPGTLNTEAFF
TRBV2	TRBD1	NA	TRBJ1-2	TGTGCCAGCAGTGACCGGGACAGGGGGCGTAGCGGCTACACCTTC	CASSDRDRGRSGYTF
TRBV5-1	NA	NA	TRBJ2-2	TGCGCCAGCAGCCATTTGGAGGGGGTTACCGGGGAGCTGTTTTTT	CASSHLEGVTGELFF
TRBV21-1	NA	NA	TRBJ1-5	TGTGCCAGCAGCGGGACAGCTGTCGGCAATCAGCCCCAGCATTTT	CASSGTAVGNQPQHF
TRBV4-1	NA	NA	TRBJ2-2	TGCGCCAGCAGCCAAGATCCCGGGGAGCTGTTTTTT	CASSQDPGELFF
TRBV5-4	NA	NA	TRBJ2-2	TGTGCCAGCAGTCGCATACTCACCGGGGAGCTGTTTTTT	CASSRILTGELFF
TRBV19	NA	NA	TRBJ1-2	TGTGCCAGTAGTATTGATCAGACTTTCTATGGCTACACCTTC	CASSIDQTFYGYTF
TRBV5-5	NA	NA	TRBJ2-5	TGTGCCAGCAGCTTAGGCAGGGGCCGTTTTCAAGAGACCCAGTACTTC	CASSLGRGRFQETQYF
TRBV7-3	NA	once	TRBJ2-7	TGTGCCAGCAGTTTGGACCCCTCCTGGGAGCAGTACTTC	CASSLDPSWEQYF
TRBV6-6	NA	NA	TRBJ1-3	TGTGCCAGCAGTTACGCCAGGGACCGCTCTGGAAACACCATATATTTT	CASSYARDRSGNTIYF
TRBV19	TRBD1	NA	TRBJ1-1	TGTGCCAGTAGTGACAGGGGCGTGAACACTGAAGCTTTCTTT	CASSDRGVNTEAFF
TRBV6-1	TRBD1	large	TRBJ1-2	TGTGCCAGCAGTGTTGAGGGGGCGCCCCCCTATGGCTACACCTTC	CASSVEGAPPYGYTF